These 23 T cell receptor beta chains originate from one sample sequenced in a study of OX40 agonist ivuxolimab in advanced cancers. The table came from immunoSEQ multiplex PCR; TCRdb's copy has only in-frame clones and leaves some out. The table lists tens of thousands of clones, roughly four fifths of them singletons. The sample in question was CD4+ or CD8+ T cells sorted from blood, obtained in a trial of the OX40 agonist ivuxolimab. Every receptor here comes from an adult with an advanced solid tumor such as melanoma, head and neck, liver or kidney cancer.

This clone was counted once. The chain's CDR3 is CASSYGAVKTEAFF. The CDR3 DNA follows: TGTGCCAGCAGTTACGGGGCGGTCAAGACTGAAGCTTTCTTT. The chain joins TRBV6-6 to TRBJ1-1; D is possibly TRBD1 (5 bases). Germline loops: CDR1 MNHNY, CDR2 SVGAGI (reference sequence). V was trimmed by 2 bases and J by 5 bases, leaving 12 bases between them. The CDR3 covers 14 residues.

The genes are TRBV7-2 and TRBJ2-7; 11 bases line up with TRBD2. CDR1 is SGHTA and CDR2 is FQGNSA in the germline V gene. After removal of 7 bases from V and 3 bases from J, the junction contained 5 bases not matched to a gene. The CDR3 totals 14 residues. CDR3 DNA: TGTGCCAGCACCCCGGGACTAGCGGTCTACGAGCAGTACTTC. Amino acid sequence: CASTPGLAVYEQYF.

The chain couples TRBV4-3 to TRBJ1-2; 8 bases fit TRBD1. CDR3 length: 16 amino acids. V was clipped by 0 bases and J by 8 bases; unmatched bases: 11. From germline, CDR1 is LGHNA and CDR2 YSLEER. CDR3 amino acids: CASSQDLRQGPSGYTF. The CDR3 DNA reads TGCGCCAGCAGCCAAGATCTTCGACAGGGGCCCTCCGGCTACACCTTC.

This chain uses TRBV6-5 with TRBJ2-2; D call uncertain. V was cut by 6 bases and J by 5 bases, with 4 bases left in between. Germline V gene data show CDR1 as MNHEY and CDR2 as SVGAGI. The length of the CDR3 is 11 residues. The CDR3 DNA reads TGTGCCAGCAGGGAGACCGGGGAGCTGTTTTTT. Its protein product is CASRETGELFF.

The rearrangement joins TRBV7-2 to TRBJ2-5, with 7 bases fitting TRBD1. CDR3 length: 15 residues. V lost 5 bases, J lost 5 bases, and 11 bases stayed unmatched. The germline V gene encodes CDR1 SGHTA and CDR2 FQGNSA. The CDR3 DNA reads as TGTGCCAGCAGCAACTCACGACAGGGACGGGAGACCCAGTACTTC. It is translated as CASSNSRQGRETQYF.

Only one count was recorded for this clone. CDR3: CASSFGDREAGTQYF. The CDR3 bases are TGTGCCAGCAGTTTCGGGGATCGGGAAGCCGGGACCCAGTACTTC. The chain has TRBV28 and TRBJ2-5, with D tentatively TRBD2 (5 bases). There are 15 residues in the CDR3. V dropped 3 bases and J dropped 7 bases, with 18 bases sitting between them. Looked up from germline, CDR1 is MDHEN and CDR2 is SYDVKM.

The rearrangement joins TRBV7-2 to TRBJ2-5; 9 bases are shared with TRBD2. The CDR3 extends over 14 amino acids. The ends lost 3 bases at V and 4 bases at J; junction bases unmatched: 3. Germline CDR1 and CDR2: SGHTA and FQGNSA. CDR3 DNA sequence: TGTGCCAGCAGCTTGGCGGGGGGGCTAGAGACCCAGTACTTC. Its translation: CASSLAGGLETQYF. The full variable domain, rest sourced from reference TRBV7-2 and TRBJ2-5, is GAGVSQSPSNKVTEKGKDVELRCDPISGHTALYWYRQSLGQGLEFLIYFQGNSAPDKSGLPSDRFSAERTGGSVSTLTIQRTQQEDSAVYLCASSLAGGLETQYFGPGTRLLVL.

The chain carries TRBV18 and TRBJ2-7; D perhaps matches TRBD2 (5 bases). The CDR3 covers 13 residues. From germline, CDR1 is KGHSH and CDR2 LQKENI. The germline V and J ends were trimmed by 2 bases and 0 bases, with 5 bases remaining between them. CDR3 sequence (DNA): TGTGCCAGCTCACCAACTAGCTCCTACGAGCAGTACGTC. Protein: CASSPTSSYEQYV.

The gene calls are TRBV7-8 and TRBJ2-4; tentatively, D is TRBD2 (7 bases). Germline CDR1 SGHVS, CDR2 FQNEAQ. V gave up 5 bases and J gave up 3 bases, with 14 bases separating them. This CDR3 comprises 15 residues. CDR3 sequence reads: CASSLGGAGKNIQYF. In nucleotides, the CDR3 is TGTGCCAGCAGCCTAGGGGGGGCAGGCAAAAACATTCAGTACTTC.

The chain links TRBV27 to TRBJ1-5; weak D call: TRBD1 (6 bases). CDR3 length: 14 amino acids. The germline V and J ends were trimmed by 6 bases and 6 bases, with 15 bases remaining between them. Germline CDR1 is MNHEY and CDR2 is SMNVEV (reference sequence). This chain's CDR3 is CASSPSGAIQPQHF. In nucleotides, the CDR3 is TGTGCCAGCAGCCCCTCGGGGGCGATTCAGCCCCAGCATTTT.

The chain employs TRBV27 and TRBJ1-1, with D hard to call. This CDR3 is 12 amino acids long. Trimming stripped 6 bases from V and 2 bases from J, with 7 bases between. Germline V gives CDR1 MNHEY, CDR2 SMNVEV (reference sequence). The CDR3 protein is CASSDPNTEAFF. For the CDR3, the DNA is TGTGCCAGCAGCGACCCTAACACTGAAGCTTTCTTT.

The chain links TRBV4-1 to TRBJ2-3; no firm D call. The V end was cut by 0 bases, the J end by 0 bases, with 16 bases between. Germline V gene data show CDR1 as MGHRA and CDR2 as YSYEKL. The CDR3 spans 18 residues. In DNA, the CDR3 is TGCGCCAGCAGCCAAGAGGGCAGGCGTTATCCTAGCACAGATACGCAGTATTTT. Translating it yields CASSQEGRRYPSTDTQYF.

This clone was recorded a few times. The J gene is TRBJ2-7, the V gene TRBV7-2, with 7 bases matching TRBD1. V was pared by 6 bases and J by 13 bases, with 9 bases of the junction left unmatched. The CDR3 covers 11 residues. From germline, CDR1 is SGHTA and CDR2 FQGNSA. The DNA for the CDR3 is TGTGCCAGCAGTGACGGACAGGCCCTTTACTTC. Residues: CASSDGQALYF.

Remarks on this clone: An end of the junction does not agree with germline; a read error may underlie this. The same CDR3 arises from other DNA sequences in this sample as well. This chain uses TRBV4-2 with TRBJ2-1, with TRBD1 identical over 9 bases. Germline loops: CDR1 LGHNA, CDR2 YNFKEQ. The CDR3 is made up of 20 amino acids. CDR3 bases: TGTGCTAGCAGCCAAGAAGTGGCCCATTTTTGGGGACAGGGATACAATGAGCAGTTCTTC. Encoded protein: CASSQEVAHFWGQGYNEQFF.

The chain joins TRBV13 to TRBJ2-1; 7 bases map to TRBD2. Germline V gene sequence: CDR1 PRHDT, CDR2 FYEKMQ (reference sequence). With V trimmed by 4 bases and J by 0 bases, 6 bases remained unmatched. The CDR3 has 16 residues. As DNA, the CDR3 is TGTGCCAGCAGCTCGGGGGGTGAGAGCTCCTACAATGAGCAGTTCTTC. This encodes CASSSGGESSYNEQFF.

This CDR3 is CATSRAGGEETQYF. CDR3 coding DNA: TGTGCCACCAGCAGAGCTGGAGGGGAAGAGACCCAGTACTTC. This chain joins TRBV15 and TRBJ2-5; D might be TRBD2 (6 bases). Germline V gives CDR1 LNHNV, CDR2 YYDKDF (reference sequence). This CDR3 spans 14 amino acids. Trimming left V 1 base short and J 3 bases short, with 9 bases between.

The V call is TRBV7-3, the J call TRBJ2-1; 12 bases map to TRBD2. This CDR3 has 18 amino acids. Trimming removed 0 bases from V and 7 bases from J; junction bases left unmatched: 10. Germline V lookup: CDR1 SGHTA, CDR2 FQGTGA. The DNA of the CDR3 is TGTGCCAGCAGCTTAACCCAGCTAGCGGGGGGGCCAGGGAATGAGCAGTTCTTC. Translating gives CASSLTQLAGGPGNEQFF.

This chain joins TRBV19 and TRBJ2-2, with 14 bases that match TRBD2. The CDR3 has 18 residues. V dropped 7 bases and J dropped 1; count of bases not matched to a gene: 8. CDR1 LNHDA and CDR2 SQIVND come from the germline V gene (reference sequence). The CDR3 bases are TGTGCCAGTATTGTGTCGGGACTAGCGGGGGTGAACACCGGGGAGCTGTTTTTT. Amino acid sequence: CASIVSGLAGVNTGELFF.

The sample holds a few counts of this clone. The chain combines TRBV4-2 with TRBJ2-1, with D possibly matching TRBD1 (6 bases). The CDR3 runs 15 residues. V was shortened by 1 base and J by 2 bases, with 9 bases between the two germline ends. Germline values: CDR1 LGHNA, CDR2 YNFKEQ. CDR3: CASSQVGGAYNEQFF. The CDR3 region has the DNA TGTGCCAGCAGCCAAGTAGGGGGAGCCTACAATGAGCAGTTCTTC.

J is TRBJ1-2 and V is TRBV7-9, with D possibly TRBD1 on 5 matching bases. Germline V gene data show CDR1 as SEHNR and CDR2 as FQNEAQ (reference sequence). The CDR3 totals 13 residues. Deletions cut 5 bases from V and 4 bases from J, with 11 bases between. CDR3 in DNA: TGTGCCAGCAGCCCTTGGGACGTCTATGGCTACACCTTC. Translation: CASSPWDVYGYTF.

The rearrangement joins TRBV2 to TRBJ2-3; TRBD2 aligns across 10 bases. The CDR3 runs to 19 residues. Losses at the gene ends were 7 bases for V and 0 bases for J; bases not matched to a gene: 16. Germline lookup yields CDR1 SNHLY and CDR2 FYNNEI. This CDR3 reads CASKPESGGAPRSTDTQYF. CDR3 DNA: TGTGCCAGCAAACCCGAAAGCGGGGGGGCCCCTCGTAGCACAGATACGCAGTATTTT. Full variable domain (outside the CDR3, taken from reference TRBV2 and TRBJ2-3): EPEVTQTPSHQVTQMGQEVILRCVPISNHLYFYWYRQILGQKVEFLVSFYNNEISEKSEIFDDQFSVERPDGSNFTLKIRSTKLEDSAMYFCASKPESGGAPRSTDTQYFGPGTRLTVL.

The chain joins TRBV7-7 to TRBJ1-2; the D is unclear. This CDR3 is 18 amino acids long. Germline CDR1 is SSHAT and CDR2 is FNYEAQ (reference sequence). Trimming took off 6 bases at V and 1 base at J, with 24 bases between the two ends. CDR3 region: CASSLGPGSSLGNYGYTF. The DNA of the CDR3 is TGTGCCAGCAGTCTTGGACCCGGTAGCTCTCTGGGTAACTATGGCTACACCTTC.

The chain has TRBV28 and TRBJ2-2; tentative D call: TRBD1 (5 bases). The CDR3 loop spans 14 amino acids. CDR1 is MDHEN, CDR2 SYDVKM, per germline. Trimming stripped 7 bases from V and 1 base from J, with 10 bases between. The CDR3 region has the DNA TGTGCCAGCAAAATACAGGAGAACACCGGGGAGCTGTTTTTT. Residues: CASKIQENTGELFF. Full variable domain (outside the CDR3, taken from reference TRBV28 and TRBJ2-2): DVKVTQSSRYLVKRTGEKVFLECVQDMDHENMFWYRQDPGLGLRLIYFSYDVKMKEKGDIPEGYSVSREKKERFSLILESASTNQTSMYLCASKIQENTGELFFGEGSRLTVL.